This section outlines one T cell receptor (beta chain) sequence together with its context. Its antigen is as yet unknown. The junction departs from germline at one end; a sequencing error may be responsible. Amplification used 60 Vbeta primers and 13 Jbeta primers. The data were produced by immunoSEQ multiplex PCR, yet TCRdb's version contains in-frame clones alone and is incomplete. The sample lists around 140,000 clones; roughly 80% were seen once. The CDR3 is 16 amino acids. Germline V gene lookup returns CDR1 SSHAT and CDR2 FNYEAQ (reference sequence). The data stem from a study of cytomegalovirus exposure and HLA in healthy donors. Study as a whole: In an earlier analysis, 90 million to 130 million unique TCR beta sequences were found from some 180 million T cells.

Findings and caveats of the study: The study listed under 200 cytomegalovirus-associated TCR beta chains. A later analysis reported that several of the most significant clusters appeared to be linked to common viral pathogens, among them Epstein-Barr virus.

The sample consisted of PBMCs. This sequence joins TRBV7-7 and TRBJ2-3, with 11 bases lining up with TRBD1. This TCR derives from a woman in her 50s in good health and CMV-seropositive. CDR3 amino acids: CASSLGTGGFTDTQYF. The CDR3, as DNA: TGTGCTAGCAGCTTAGGGACAGGGGGATTCACAGATACGCAGTATTTT.